This paragraph reports one T cell receptor beta chain. As yet, its antigen is unknown. The CDR3 consists of 17 residues. Germline-derived CDR1 and CDR2 are MNHEY and SVGEGT. The V gene lost 2 bases and the J gene lost 5 bases, with 22 bases spanning the gap. The sample originates from a study of blood T cells in healthy people across ages. The authors ran a second PCR of 7 to 11 cycles using a sample-barcoded 5' primer and a J-beta primer mix. Every cDNA molecule bore a tag from a template-switch adaptor containing 12 random nucleotides. MiXCR was run by TCRdb on the 5' RACE reads, yielding one entry per CDR3 protein. This table holds hundreds of thousands of distinct CDR3 sequences, about 30% found once. The study's findings and limits: Greater diversity and more naive CD4+ cells were seen in long-lived donors than in aged donors. PBMCs left unsorted prevented a conclusive naive versus antigen-experienced comparison.

Donation came from healthy Caucasian individuals in Russia who were aged about 6 to 95. The sequenced material came from blood. The rearrangement uses TRBV6-2 or TRBV6-3 and TRBJ2-7; D tentatively fits TRBD1 or TRBD2 (5 bases each). This receptor was obtained from a woman of 80 years or more in good health. CDR3 nucleotide sequence: TGTGCCAGCAGTTACCTCACTCCGGGACCGACTTTCCACGAGCAGTACTTC. This gives the protein CASSYLTPGPTFHEQYF.